The present entry profiles one T cell receptor (beta chain) with its context. The protocol was immunoSEQ multiplex PCR, while the TCRdb copy is restricted to in-frame clones and leaves out a portion. The sample has about 68,000 clones, nearly 98% seen once. The entry originates in a study of technical replicates of blood from several donors. This CDR3 is 17 amino acids long. V gave up 0 bases and J gave up 3 bases; unmatched junction bases: 8. Germline CDR1 LGHNA, CDR2 YSLEER. The clonotype originates from a human donor in good health. The rearrangement links TRBV4-3 to TRBJ2-3, with 8 bases identical to TRBD2. Material for sequencing was T cells isolated from PBMCs. The CDR3 DNA sequence: TGCGCCAGCAGCCAAGATCAGCCGGGACTAGGGACAGATACGCAGTATTTT. This translates into CASSQDQPGLGTDTQYF.